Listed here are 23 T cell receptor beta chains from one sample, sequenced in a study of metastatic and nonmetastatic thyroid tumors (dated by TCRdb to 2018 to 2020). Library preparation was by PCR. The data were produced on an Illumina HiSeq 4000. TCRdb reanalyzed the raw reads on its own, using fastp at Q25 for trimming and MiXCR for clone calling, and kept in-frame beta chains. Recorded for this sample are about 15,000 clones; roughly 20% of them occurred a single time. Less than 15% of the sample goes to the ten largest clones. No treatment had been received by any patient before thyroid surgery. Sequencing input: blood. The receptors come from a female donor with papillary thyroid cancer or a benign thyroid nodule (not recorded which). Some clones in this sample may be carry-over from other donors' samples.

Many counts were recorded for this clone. Here the CDR3 reads CASSPQLRNIQYF. The CDR3 nucleotides read TGCGCCAGCAGCCCCCAACTGAGAAACATTCAGTACTTC. The gene calls are TRBV5-1 and TRBJ2-4; D unclear. Germline CDR1 SGHRS, CDR2 YFSETQ. Trimming cost V 4 bases and J 6 bases, with 11 bases left between them. The CDR3 totals 13 residues. Drawing the rest from reference TRBV5-1 and TRBJ2-4, the complete variable domain is KAGVTQTPRYLIKTRGQQVTLSCSPISGHRSVSWYQQTPGQGLQFLFEYFSETQRNKGNFPGRFSGRQFSNSRSEMNVSTLELGDSALYLCASSPQLRNIQYFGAGTRLSVL.

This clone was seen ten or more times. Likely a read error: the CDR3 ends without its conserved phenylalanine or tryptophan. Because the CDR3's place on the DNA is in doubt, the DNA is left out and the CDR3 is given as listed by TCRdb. CDR3 residues: CASSLDGASLHI. V is TRBV5-1 and J is TRBJ1-2; the table assigns TRBD1, which was not confirmed against the DNA. Germline-derived CDR1 and CDR2 are SGHRS and YFSETQ. The CDR3 sequence runs 12 residues, both termini included.

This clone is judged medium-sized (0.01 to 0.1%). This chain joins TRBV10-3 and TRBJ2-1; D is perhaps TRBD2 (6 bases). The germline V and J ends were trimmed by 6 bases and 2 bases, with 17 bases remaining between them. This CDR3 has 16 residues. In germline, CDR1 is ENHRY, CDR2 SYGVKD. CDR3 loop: CAIRKVSGDAYNEQFF. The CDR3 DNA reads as TGTGCCATCAGGAAGGTTTCGGGAGATGCCTACAATGAGCAGTTCTTC.

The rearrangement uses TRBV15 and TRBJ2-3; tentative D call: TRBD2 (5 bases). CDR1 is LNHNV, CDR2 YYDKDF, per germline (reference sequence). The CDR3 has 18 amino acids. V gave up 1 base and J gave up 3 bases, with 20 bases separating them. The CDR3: CATSRGTLAGFLTDTQYF. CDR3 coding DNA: TGTGCCACCAGCAGAGGTACGCTAGCTGGATTTTTAACAGATACGCAGTATTTT.

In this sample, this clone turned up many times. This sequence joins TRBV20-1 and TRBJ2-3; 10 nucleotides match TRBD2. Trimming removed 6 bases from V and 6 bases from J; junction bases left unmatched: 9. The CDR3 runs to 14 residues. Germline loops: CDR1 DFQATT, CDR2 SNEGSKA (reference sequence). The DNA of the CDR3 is TGCAGTGCCGGTAGCGGGGGGAAATTTGATACGCAGTATTTT. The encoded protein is CSAGSGGKFDTQYF.

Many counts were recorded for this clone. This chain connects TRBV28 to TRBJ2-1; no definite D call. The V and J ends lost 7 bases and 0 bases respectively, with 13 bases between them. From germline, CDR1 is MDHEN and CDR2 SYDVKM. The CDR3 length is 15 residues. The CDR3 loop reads CASNQARFSYNEQFF. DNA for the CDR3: TGTGCCAGCAATCAGGCTAGATTCTCCTACAATGAGCAGTTCTTC.

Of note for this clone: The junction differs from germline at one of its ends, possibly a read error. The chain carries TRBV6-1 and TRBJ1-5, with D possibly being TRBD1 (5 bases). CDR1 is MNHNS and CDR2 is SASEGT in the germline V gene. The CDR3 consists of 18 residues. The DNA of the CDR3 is TGTGCCAGCAGTAAAAGGGACTCCATTGAGACAGCTAATCAGCCCAAGCACTTT. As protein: CASSKRDSIETANQPKHF.

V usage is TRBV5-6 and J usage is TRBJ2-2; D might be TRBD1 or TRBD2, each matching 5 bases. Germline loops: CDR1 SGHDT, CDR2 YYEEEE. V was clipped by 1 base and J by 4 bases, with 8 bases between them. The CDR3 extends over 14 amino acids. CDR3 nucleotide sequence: TGTGCCAGCAGCTTGAAGAGGGGCACCGGGGAGCTGTTTTTT. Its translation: CASSLKRGTGELFF.

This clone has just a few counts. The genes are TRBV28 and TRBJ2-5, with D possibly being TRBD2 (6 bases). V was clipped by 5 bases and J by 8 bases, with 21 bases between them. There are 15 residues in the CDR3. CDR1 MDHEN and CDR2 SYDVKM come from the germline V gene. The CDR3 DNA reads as TGTGCCAGCAGTCGAAACAGTGGTCGCGGGGATACCCAGTACTTC. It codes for CASSRNSGRGDTQYF.

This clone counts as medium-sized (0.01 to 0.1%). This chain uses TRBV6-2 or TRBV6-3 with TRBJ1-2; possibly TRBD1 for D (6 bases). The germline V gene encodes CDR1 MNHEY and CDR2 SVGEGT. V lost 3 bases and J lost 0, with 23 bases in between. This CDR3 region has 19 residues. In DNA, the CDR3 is TGTGCCAGCAGTTATCCCCCAAGACAGGCAAGACCCTCTAACTATGGCTACACCTTC. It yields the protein CASSYPPRQARPSNYGYTF.

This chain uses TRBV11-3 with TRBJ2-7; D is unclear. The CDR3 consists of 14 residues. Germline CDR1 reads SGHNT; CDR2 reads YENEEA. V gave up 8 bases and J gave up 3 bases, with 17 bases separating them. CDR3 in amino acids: CASYQGYSNYEQYF. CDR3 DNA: TGTGCCAGCTATCAAGGTTACAGTAACTACGAGCAGTACTTC. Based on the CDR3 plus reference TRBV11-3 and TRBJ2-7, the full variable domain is EAGVVQSPRYKIIEKKQPVAFWCNPISGHNTLYWYLQNLGQGPELLIRYENEEAVDDSQLPKDRFSAERLKGVDSTLKIQPAELGDSAVYLCASYQGYSNYEQYFGPGTRLTVT.

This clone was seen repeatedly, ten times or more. CDR3 in amino acids: CASSLVRGSGRGEQFF. The DNA for the CDR3 is TGTGCCAGCAGCTTAGTGCGTGGTAGCGGGAGAGGCGAGCAGTTCTTC. The chain employs TRBV11-1 and TRBJ2-1; the match to TRBD2 covers 9 bases. The CDR3 spans 16 residues. The V gene end was trimmed by 1 base and the J gene end by 10 bases; junction bases not matched to a gene: 11. Germline assignment: CDR1 SGHAT and CDR2 FQDESV (reference sequence).

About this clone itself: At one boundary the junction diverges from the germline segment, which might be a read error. CDR3 loop: CARSYVQGTSSSYNSPLHF. CDR3 sequence (DNA): TGTGCCAGAAGTTATGTGCAGGGGACCAGTAGCTCCTATAATTCACCCCTCCACTTT. The chain employs TRBV6-2 or TRBV6-3 and TRBJ1-6; maybe TRBD1 (6 bases). This CDR3 region has 19 residues. The germline V gene has CDR1 MNHEY and CDR2 SVGEGT.

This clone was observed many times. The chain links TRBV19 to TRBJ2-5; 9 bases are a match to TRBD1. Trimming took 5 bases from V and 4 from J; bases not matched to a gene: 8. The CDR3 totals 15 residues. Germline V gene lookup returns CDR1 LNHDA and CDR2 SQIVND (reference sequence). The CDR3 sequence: CASSARQGEGETQYF. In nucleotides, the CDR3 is TGTGCCAGTAGTGCCCGACAGGGGGAGGGAGAGACCCAGTACTTC.

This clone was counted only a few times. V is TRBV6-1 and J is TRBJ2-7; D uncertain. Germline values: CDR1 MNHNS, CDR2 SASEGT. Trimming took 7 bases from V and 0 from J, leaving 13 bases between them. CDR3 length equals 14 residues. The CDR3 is CASKPAGNSYEQYF. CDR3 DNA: TGTGCCAGCAAGCCGGCTGGCAACTCCTACGAGCAGTACTTC.

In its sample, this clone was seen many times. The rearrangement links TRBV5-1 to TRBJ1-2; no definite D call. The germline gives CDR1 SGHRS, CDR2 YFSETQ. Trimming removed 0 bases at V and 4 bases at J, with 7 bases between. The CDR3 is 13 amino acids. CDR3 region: CASSLVGPYGYTF. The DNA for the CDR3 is TGCGCCAGCAGCTTGGTAGGACCCTATGGCTACACCTTC.

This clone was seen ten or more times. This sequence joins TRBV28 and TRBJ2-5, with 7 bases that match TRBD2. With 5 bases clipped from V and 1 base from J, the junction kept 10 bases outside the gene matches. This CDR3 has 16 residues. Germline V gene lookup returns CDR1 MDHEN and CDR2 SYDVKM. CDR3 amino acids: CASSHQTSRSQETQYF. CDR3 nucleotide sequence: TGTGCCAGCAGTCACCAGACTAGCCGTTCCCAAGAGACCCAGTACTTC.

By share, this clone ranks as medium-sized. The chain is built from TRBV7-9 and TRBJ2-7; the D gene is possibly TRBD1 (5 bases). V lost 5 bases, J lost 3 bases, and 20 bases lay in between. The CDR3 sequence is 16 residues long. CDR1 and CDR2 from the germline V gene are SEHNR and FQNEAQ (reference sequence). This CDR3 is CASSLGLGSALYEQYF. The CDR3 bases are TGTGCCAGCAGCCTGGGGCTGGGGTCGGCGCTCTACGAGCAGTACTTC.

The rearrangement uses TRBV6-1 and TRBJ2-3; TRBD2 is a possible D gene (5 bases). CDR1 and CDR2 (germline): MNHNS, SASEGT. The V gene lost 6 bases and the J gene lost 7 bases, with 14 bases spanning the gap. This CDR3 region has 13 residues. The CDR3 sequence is CASSAGRPYTQYF. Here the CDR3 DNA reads TGTGCCAGCAGCGCGGGCAGGCCATATACGCAGTATTTT.

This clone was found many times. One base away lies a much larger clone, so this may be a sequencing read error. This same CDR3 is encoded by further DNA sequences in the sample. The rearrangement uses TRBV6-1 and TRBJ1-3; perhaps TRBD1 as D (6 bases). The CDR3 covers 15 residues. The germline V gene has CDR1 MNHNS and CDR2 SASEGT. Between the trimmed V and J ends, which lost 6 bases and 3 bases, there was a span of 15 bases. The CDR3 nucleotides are TGTGCCAGCAGACTTGCAGGGGTCGTTGGAAACACCATATATTTT. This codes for CASRLAGVVGNTIYF.

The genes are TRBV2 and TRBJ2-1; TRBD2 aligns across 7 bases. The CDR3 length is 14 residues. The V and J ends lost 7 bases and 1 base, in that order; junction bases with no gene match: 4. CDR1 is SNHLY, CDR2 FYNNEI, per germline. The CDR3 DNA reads TGTGCCAGCATGGGCGGGAGATCCTACAATGAGCAGTTCTTC. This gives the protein CASMGGRSYNEQFF.

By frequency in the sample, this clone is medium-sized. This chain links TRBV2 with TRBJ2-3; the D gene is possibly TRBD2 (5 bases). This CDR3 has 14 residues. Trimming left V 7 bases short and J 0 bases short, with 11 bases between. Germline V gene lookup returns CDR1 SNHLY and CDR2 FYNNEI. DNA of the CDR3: TGTGCCAGCACCTTAGCGACCAGCACAGATACGCAGTATTTT. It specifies CASTLATSTDTQYF.

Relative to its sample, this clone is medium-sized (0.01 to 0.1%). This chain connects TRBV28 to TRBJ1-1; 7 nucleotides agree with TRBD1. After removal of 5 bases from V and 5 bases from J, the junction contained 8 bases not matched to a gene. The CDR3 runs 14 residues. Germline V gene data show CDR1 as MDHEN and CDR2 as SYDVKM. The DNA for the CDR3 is TGTGCCAGCAGTATGAGACAGGGACCAACTGAAGCTTTCTTT. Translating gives CASSMRQGPTEAFF.